These T cell receptor beta chains were read from a single sample in a study of OX40 agonist ivuxolimab in advanced cancers. The repertoire was sequenced with immunoSEQ multiplex PCR; TCRdb's copy has only in-frame clones and lacks some. Among 20,000 to 25,000 clones listed, 80% to 90% were seen once. This specimen was CD4+ or CD8+ T cells sorted from blood, taken in a trial of the OX40 agonist ivuxolimab. These receptors originate from an adult with an advanced solid tumor such as melanoma, head and neck, liver or kidney cancer. CDR3s include the opening cysteine and the closing phenylalanine or tryptophan. Fields, in order: J gene, D gene, V gene, CDR3 length, clone size, CDR3 DNA, CDR3 protein. D genes are given only for firm matches. Size is omitted from some rows. Given values are once, few, many or a class for expanded clones.

J gene: TRBJ1-6
D gene: TRBD1
V gene: TRBV4-1
CDR3 length: 14
clone size: NA
CDR3 DNA: TGCGCCAGCAGCCAGGACAGGGGAAATTCACCCCTCCACTTT
CDR3 protein: CASSQDRGNSPLHF

J gene: TRBJ2-1
D gene: NA
V gene: TRBV29-1
CDR3 length: 11
clone size: NA
CDR3 DNA: TGCAGCGTTGAAGTGGCACCCGAGCAGTTCTTC
CDR3 protein: CSVEVAPEQFF

J gene: TRBJ2-1
D gene: TRBD2
V gene: TRBV18
CDR3 length: 15
clone size: NA
CDR3 DNA: TGTGCCAGCTCACCGACTAGCGTGGGGTACAATGAGCAGTTCTTC
CDR3 protein: CASSPTSVGYNEQFF

J gene: TRBJ2-7
D gene: NA
V gene: TRBV7-9
CDR3 length: 16
clone size: NA
CDR3 DNA: TGTGCCAGCAGCCCCCTGTTAGGCGTGGAGTGGTTCGAGCAGTACTTC
CDR3 protein: CASSPLLGVEWFEQYF

J gene: TRBJ1-1
D gene: NA
V gene: TRBV5-1
CDR3 length: 12
clone size: few
CDR3 DNA: TGCGCCAGCAAGAATATGAACACTGAAGCTTTCTTT
CDR3 protein: CASKNMNTEAFF

J gene: TRBJ2-7
D gene: NA
V gene: TRBV27
CDR3 length: 14
clone size: NA
CDR3 DNA: TGTGCCAGCAGTTTATCGAATACCCTCCCCGAGCAGTACTTC
CDR3 protein: CASSLSNTLPEQYF

J gene: TRBJ2-7
D gene: TRBD2
V gene: TRBV7-8
CDR3 length: 14
clone size: NA
CDR3 DNA: TGTGCCAGCAGCCTAGGGACTAGCGACTACGAGCAGTACTTC
CDR3 protein: CASSLGTSDYEQYF

J gene: TRBJ2-7
D gene: NA
V gene: TRBV9
CDR3 length: 16
clone size: NA
CDR3 DNA: TGTGCCAGCAGCCTTCACTCGGGGGCGCAGGCCTACGAGCAGTACTTC
CDR3 protein: CASSLHSGAQAYEQYF

J gene: TRBJ2-3
D gene: TRBD2
V gene: TRBV28
CDR3 length: 16
clone size: NA
CDR3 DNA: TGTGCCAGCAGTCCATATCCGACTAGCGGCCAAGATACGCAGTATTTT
CDR3 protein: CASSPYPTSGQDTQYF

J gene: TRBJ2-7
D gene: TRBD2
V gene: TRBV27
CDR3 length: 15
clone size: NA
CDR3 DNA: TGTGCCAGCAGTATCAAGGGAGGGCGAGCACTCGAGCAGTACTTC
CDR3 protein: CASSIKGGRALEQYF

J gene: TRBJ2-7
D gene: TRBD2
V gene: TRBV27
CDR3 length: 14
clone size: NA
CDR3 DNA: TGTGCCAGCAGTTCGTCACTAGCGGGGGGTGAGCAGTACTTC
CDR3 protein: CASSSSLAGGEQYF

J gene: TRBJ2-2
D gene: NA
V gene: TRBV28
CDR3 length: 11
clone size: NA
CDR3 DNA: TGTGCCAGCAGTCCCCCCGGGGAGCTGTTTTTT
CDR3 protein: CASSPPGELFF

J gene: TRBJ2-6
D gene: TRBD1
V gene: TRBV29-1
CDR3 length: 12
clone size: NA
CDR3 DNA: TGCAGCGTTTTGGGGGACAGGGTCATCCTGACTTTC
CDR3 protein: CSVLGDRVILTF